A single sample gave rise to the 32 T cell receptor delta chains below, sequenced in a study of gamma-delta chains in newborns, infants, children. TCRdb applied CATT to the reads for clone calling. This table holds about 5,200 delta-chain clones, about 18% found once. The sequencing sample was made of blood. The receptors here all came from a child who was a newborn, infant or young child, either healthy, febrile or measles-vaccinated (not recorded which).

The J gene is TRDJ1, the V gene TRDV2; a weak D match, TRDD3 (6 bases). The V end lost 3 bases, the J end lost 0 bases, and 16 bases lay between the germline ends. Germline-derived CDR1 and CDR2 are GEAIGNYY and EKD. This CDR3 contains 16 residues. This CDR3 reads CACDGGRPDHTDKLIF. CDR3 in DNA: TGTGCCTGTGACGGGGGGAGACCAGATCACACCGATAAACTCATCTTT.

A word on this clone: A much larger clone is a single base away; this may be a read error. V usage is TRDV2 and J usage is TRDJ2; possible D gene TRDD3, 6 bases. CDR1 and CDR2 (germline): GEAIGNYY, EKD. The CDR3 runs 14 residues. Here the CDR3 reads CACDPLGIGAQPFF. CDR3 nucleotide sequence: TGTGCCTGTGACCCACTGGGAATTGGCGCACAACCCTTCTTT.

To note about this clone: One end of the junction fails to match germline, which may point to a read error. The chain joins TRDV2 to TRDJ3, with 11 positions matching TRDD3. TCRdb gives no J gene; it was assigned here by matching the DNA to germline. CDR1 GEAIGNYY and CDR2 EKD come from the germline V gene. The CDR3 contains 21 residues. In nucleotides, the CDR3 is TGTGCCTGTGACACCGGCTCCTTACTGGGGGATAGCTCCTGGGACACCCGAAAGATGTTTTTC. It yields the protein CACDTGSLLGDSSWDTRKMFF.

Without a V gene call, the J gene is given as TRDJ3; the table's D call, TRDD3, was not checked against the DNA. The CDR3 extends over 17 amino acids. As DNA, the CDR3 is TGCGCCTGTGACGAGGTGGGGGATAGGAGGGACACCCGACAGATGTTTTTC. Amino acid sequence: CACDEVGDRRDTRQMFF.

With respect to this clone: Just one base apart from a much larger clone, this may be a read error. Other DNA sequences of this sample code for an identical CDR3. The CDR3 region is CALTTSHTDKLIF. DNA for the CDR3: TGTGCCTTAACCACATCCCACACCGATAAACTCATCTTT. This chain uses TRDV3 with TRDJ1; D not certain. The V end was cut by 3 bases, the J end by 0 bases, with 11 bases between. Germline lookup yields CDR1 TVYSNPD and CDR2 GDNSRS (reference sequence). This CDR3 comprises 13 residues.

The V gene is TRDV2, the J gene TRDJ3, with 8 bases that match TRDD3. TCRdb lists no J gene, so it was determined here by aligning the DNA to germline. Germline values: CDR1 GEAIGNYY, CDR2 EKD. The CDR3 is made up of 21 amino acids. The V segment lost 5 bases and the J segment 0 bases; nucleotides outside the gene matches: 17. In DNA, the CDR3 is TGTGCCTGTGCTGACTACTGGGGGCGGACGCCTCTCTCCTGGGACACCCGACAGATGTTTTTC. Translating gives CACADYWGRTPLSWDTRQMFF.

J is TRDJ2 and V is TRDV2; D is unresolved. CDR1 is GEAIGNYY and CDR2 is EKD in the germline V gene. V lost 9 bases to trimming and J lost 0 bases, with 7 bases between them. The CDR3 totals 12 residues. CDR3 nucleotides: TGTGCCCGGTGGACTTTGACAGCACAACTCTTCTTT. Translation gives CARWTLTAQLFF.

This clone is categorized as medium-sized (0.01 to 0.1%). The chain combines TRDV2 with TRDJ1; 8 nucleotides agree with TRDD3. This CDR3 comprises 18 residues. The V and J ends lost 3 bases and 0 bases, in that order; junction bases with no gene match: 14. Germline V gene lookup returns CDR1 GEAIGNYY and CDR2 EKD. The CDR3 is CACDPVLGAVSYTDKLIF. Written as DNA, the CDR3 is TGTGCCTGTGACCCGGTACTGGGGGCCGTCTCCTACACCGATAAACTCATCTTT.

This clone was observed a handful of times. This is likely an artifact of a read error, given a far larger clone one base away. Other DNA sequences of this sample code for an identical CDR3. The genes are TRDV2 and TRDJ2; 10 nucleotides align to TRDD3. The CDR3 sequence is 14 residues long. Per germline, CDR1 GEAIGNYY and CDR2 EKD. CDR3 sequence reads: CACDVLGDTAQLFF. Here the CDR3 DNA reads TGTGCTTGTGACGTACTGGGGGATACAGCACAACTCTTCTTT.

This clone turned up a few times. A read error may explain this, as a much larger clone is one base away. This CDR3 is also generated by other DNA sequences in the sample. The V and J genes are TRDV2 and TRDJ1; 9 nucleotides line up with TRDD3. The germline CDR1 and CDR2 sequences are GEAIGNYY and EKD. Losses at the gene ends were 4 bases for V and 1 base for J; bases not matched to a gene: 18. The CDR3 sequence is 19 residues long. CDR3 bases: TGTGCCTGTGAGCCGATGACACCCGAGCCTGGGGGATCCACCGATAAACTCATCTTT. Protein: CACEPMTPEPGGSTDKLIF.

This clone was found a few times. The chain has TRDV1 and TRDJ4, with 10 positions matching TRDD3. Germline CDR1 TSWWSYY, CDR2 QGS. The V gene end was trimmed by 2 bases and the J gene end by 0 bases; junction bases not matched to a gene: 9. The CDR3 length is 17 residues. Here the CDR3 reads CALGELLGDLRPRPLIF. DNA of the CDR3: TGTGCTCTTGGGGAATTACTGGGGGATCTGAGGCCCAGACCCCTGATCTTT.

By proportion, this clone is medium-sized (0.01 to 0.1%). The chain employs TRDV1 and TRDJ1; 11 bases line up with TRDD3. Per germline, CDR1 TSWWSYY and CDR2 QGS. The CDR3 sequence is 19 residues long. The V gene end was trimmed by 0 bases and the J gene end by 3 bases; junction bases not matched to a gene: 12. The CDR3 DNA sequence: TGTGCTCTTGGGGAACTATTCCTACGCCCCTGGGGGATACCCGATAAACTCATCTTT. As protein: CALGELFLRPWGIPDKLIF.

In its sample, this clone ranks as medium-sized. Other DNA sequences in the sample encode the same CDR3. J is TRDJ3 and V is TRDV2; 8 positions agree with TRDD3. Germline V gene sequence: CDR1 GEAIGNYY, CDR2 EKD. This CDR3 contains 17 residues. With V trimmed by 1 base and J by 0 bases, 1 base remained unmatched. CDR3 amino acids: CACDTTGGSWDTRQMFF. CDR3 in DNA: TGTGCCTGTGACACTACTGGGGGCTCCTGGGACACCCGACAGATGTTTTTC.

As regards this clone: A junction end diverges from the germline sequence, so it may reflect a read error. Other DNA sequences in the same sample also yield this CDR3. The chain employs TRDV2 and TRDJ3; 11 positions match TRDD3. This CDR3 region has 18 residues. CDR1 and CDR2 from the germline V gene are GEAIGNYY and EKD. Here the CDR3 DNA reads TGTGCCTGTGACACTGTGGGGGATACGCCCTGGGACACCCGACAGATGTTCTTC. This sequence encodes CACDTVGDTPWDTRQMFF.

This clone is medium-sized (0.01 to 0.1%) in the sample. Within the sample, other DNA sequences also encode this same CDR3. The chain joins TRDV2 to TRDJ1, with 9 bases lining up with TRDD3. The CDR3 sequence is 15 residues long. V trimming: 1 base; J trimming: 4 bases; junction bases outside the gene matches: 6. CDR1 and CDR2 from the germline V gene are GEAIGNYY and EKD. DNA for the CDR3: TGTGCCTGTGACACGGTGGGGATACGCAACGATAAACTCATCTTT. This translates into CACDTVGIRNDKLIF.

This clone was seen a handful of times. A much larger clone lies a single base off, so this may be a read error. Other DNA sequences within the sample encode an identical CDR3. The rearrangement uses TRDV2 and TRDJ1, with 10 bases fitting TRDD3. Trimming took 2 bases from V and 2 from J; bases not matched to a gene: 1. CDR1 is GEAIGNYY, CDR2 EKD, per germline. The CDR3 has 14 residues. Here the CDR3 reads CACDKLGDTDKLIF. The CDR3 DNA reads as TGTGCCTGTGACAAACTGGGGGATACCGATAAACTCATCTTT.

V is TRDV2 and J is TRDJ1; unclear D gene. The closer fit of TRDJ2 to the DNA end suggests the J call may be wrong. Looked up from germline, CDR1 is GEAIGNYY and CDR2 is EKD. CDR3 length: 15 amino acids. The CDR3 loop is CACDTVWEDTDQLFF. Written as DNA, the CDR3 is TGTGCCTGTGACACCGTATGGGAAGACACCGATCAACTCTTCTTT.

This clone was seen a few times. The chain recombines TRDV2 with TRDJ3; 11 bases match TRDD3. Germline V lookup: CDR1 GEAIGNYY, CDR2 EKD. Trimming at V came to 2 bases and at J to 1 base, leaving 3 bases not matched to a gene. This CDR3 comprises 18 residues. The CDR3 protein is CACDKLGDISWDTRQMFF. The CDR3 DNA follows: TGTGCCTGTGACAAACTGGGGGATATTTCCTGGGACACCCGACAGATGTTTTTC.

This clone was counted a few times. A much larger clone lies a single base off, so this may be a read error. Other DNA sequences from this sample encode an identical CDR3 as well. As DNA, the CDR3 is TGTGCCTGCGACACCGTGGGCCTGGGGACCGATAAACTCATCTTT. This translates into CACDTVGLGTDKLIF. This sequence joins TRDV2 and TRDJ1; tentatively, D is TRDD3 (6 bases). CDR1 is GEAIGNYY and CDR2 is EKD in the germline V gene. The CDR3 length is 15 residues.

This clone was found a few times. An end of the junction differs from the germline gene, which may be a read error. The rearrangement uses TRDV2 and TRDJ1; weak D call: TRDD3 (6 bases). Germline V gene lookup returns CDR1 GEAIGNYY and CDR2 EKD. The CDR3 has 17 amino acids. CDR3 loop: CARDTWGNDGNTDKLIF. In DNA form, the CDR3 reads TGTGCCCGTGACACCTGGGGTAACGACGGGAACACCGATAAACTCATCTTT.

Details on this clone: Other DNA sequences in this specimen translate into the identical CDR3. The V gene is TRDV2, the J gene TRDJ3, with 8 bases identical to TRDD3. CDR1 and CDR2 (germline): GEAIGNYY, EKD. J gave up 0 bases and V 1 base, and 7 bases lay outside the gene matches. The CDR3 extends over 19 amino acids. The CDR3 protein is CACDTLLGVSSWDTRQMFF. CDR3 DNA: TGTGCCTGTGACACTCTACTGGGGGTTAGCTCCTGGGACACCCGACAGATGTTTTTC.

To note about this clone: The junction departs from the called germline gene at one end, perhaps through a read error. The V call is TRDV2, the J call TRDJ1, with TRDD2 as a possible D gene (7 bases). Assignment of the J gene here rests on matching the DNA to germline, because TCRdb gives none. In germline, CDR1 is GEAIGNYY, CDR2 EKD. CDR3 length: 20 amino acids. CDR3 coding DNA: TGTGCCTGTGACACGGTTCCTACTAGCGGGATAGGCCCGTACACCGAAAAACTCATCTTT. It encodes CACDTVPTSGIGPYTEKLIF.

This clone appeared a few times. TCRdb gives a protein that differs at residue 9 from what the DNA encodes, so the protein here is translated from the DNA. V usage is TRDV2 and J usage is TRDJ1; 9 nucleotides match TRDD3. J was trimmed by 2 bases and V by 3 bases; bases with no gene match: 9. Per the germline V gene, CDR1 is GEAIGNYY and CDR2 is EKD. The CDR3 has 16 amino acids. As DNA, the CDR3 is TGTGCCTGTGACTGGCTGGGGGATGCCGGAACCGATAAACTCATCTTT. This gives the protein CACDWLGDAGTDKLIF.

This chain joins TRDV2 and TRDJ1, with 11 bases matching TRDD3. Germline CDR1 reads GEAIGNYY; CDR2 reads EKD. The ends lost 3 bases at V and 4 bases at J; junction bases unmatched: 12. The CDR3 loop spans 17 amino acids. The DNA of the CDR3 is TGTGCCTGTGACCCAGTACTGGGGGATAGGAATGGCGATAAACTCATCTTT. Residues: CACDPVLGDRNGDKLIF.

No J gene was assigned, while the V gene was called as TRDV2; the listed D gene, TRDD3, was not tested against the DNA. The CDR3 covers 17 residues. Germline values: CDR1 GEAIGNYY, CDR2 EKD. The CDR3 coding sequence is TGTGCCTGTGCCAAAAGGAAGTATTGGGGGATACCCGATAAACTCATCTTC. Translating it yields CACAKRKYWGIPDKLIF.

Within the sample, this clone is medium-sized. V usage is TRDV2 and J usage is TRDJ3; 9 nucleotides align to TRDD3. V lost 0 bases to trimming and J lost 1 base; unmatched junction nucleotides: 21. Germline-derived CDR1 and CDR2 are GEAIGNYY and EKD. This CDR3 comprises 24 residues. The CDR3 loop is CACDTIDTTRGLGEPSWDTRQMFF. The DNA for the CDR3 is TGTGCCTGTGACACCATTGATACTACGCGGGGACTGGGGGAACCGTCCTGGGACACCCGACAGATGTTTTTC.

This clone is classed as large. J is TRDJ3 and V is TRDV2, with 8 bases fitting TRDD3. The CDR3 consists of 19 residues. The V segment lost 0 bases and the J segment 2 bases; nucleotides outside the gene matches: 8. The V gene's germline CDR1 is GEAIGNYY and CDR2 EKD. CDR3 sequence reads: CACDTITGGLTWDTRQMFF. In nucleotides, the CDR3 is TGTGCCTGTGACACCATTACTGGGGGCCTCACCTGGGACACCCGACAGATGTTTTTC.

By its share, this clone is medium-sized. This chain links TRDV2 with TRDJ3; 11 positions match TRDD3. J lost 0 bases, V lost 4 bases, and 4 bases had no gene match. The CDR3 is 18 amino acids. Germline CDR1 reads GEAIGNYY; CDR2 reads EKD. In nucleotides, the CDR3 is TGTGCCTGTGATGGGGGATACGCTCGCTCCTGGGACACCCGACAGATGTTTTTC. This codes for CACDGGYARSWDTRQMFF.

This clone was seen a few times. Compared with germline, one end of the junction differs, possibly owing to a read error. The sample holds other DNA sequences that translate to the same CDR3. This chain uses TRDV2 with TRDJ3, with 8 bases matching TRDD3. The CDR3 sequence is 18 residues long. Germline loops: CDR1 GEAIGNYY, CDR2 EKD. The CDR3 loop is CACDTGGWSSWDTRQMFF. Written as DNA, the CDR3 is TGTGCCTGTGACACTGGGGGATGGAGCTCCTGGGACACCCGACAGATGTTCTTC.

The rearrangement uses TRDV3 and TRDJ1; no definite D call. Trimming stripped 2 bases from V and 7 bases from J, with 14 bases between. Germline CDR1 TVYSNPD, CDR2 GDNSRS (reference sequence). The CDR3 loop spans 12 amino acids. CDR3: CAFQRRPGKLIF. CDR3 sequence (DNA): TGTGCCTTTCAGAGGCGACCCGGTAAACTCATCTTT. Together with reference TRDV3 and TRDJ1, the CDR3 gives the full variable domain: CDKVTQSSPDQTVASGSEVVLLCTYDTVYSNPDLFWYRIRPDYSFQFVFYGDNSRSEGADFTQGRFSVKHILTQKAFHLVISPVRTEDSATYYCAFQRRPGKLIFGKGTRVTVEP.

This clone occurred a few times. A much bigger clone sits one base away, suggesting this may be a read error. The CDR3 loop is CACDVLGTTDKLIF. In DNA form, the CDR3 reads TGTGCCTGTGACGTACTGGGAACCACCGATAAACTCATCTTT. J is TRDJ1 and V is TRDV2; tentative D call: TRDD3 (6 bases). The CDR3 covers 14 residues. V lost 3 bases and J lost 1, with 11 bases in between. Germline-derived CDR1 and CDR2 are GEAIGNYY and EKD.

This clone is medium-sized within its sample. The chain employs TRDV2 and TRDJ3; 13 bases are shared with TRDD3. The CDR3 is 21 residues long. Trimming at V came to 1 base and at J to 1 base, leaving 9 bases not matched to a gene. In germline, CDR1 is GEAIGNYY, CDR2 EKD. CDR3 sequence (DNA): TGTGCCTGTGACACTCCAGGACTGGGGGATACGCGGTCCTGGGACACCCGACAGATGTTTTTC. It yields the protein CACDTPGLGDTRSWDTRQMFF.